The 14 T cell receptor beta chains given below trace back to one sample, sequenced in a study of Ad26.COV2.S vaccination and SARS-CoV-2 variants. This sample's treatment: some 20 received Ad26.COV2.S at low or high dose, single or two shots; roughly five received placebo; per-sample allocation not given. It was on day 63 after the first vaccine or placebo injection that samples were taken. The assay was immunoSEQ multiplex PCR, and TCRdb's table has in-frame clones only and misses some. The sample records 440,000 or so clones, 90% being singletons. This material consisted of peripheral blood, taken in a trial of Ad26.COV2.S vaccine versus placebo. All receptors come from a person aged 18-65 years who received the Ad26.COV2.S COVID-19 vaccine or a placebo.

This clone was observed a single time. V and J are TRBV7-3 and TRBJ2-1; either TRBD1 or TRBD2 may fit D (5 bases each). V lost 1 base and J lost 6, with 16 bases in between. Germline values: CDR1 SGHTA, CDR2 FQGTGA. The CDR3 length is 16 residues. The CDR3 nucleotides read TGTGCCAGCAGCTTAATCGACCAGGGCGAGGGCAATGAGCAGTTCTTC. Amino acids: CASSLIDQGEGNEQFF.

In this sample, this clone turned up once. The chain is built from TRBV4-1 and TRBJ2-3; weak D call: TRBD2 (7 bases). CDR1 is MGHRA, CDR2 YSYEKL, per germline. This CDR3 spans 16 amino acids. V shed 0 bases and J shed 3 bases, with 13 bases lying between them. CDR3 region: CASSQEGGGGTDTQYF. The CDR3 DNA reads TGCGCCAGCAGCCAAGAGGGAGGGGGAGGTACAGATACGCAGTATTTT.

The chain joins TRBV28 to TRBJ2-1, with D possibly TRBD2 on 6 matching bases. Germline assignment: CDR1 MDHEN and CDR2 SYDVKM. The CDR3 has 14 residues. V was clipped by 2 bases and J by 10 bases, with 15 bases between them. CDR3 loop: CASSLMVGSGEQFF. CDR3 DNA: TGTGCCAGCAGTTTAATGGTCGGGAGCGGGGAGCAGTTCTTC.

The J gene is TRBJ1-4, the V gene TRBV3-1 (or the pseudogene TRBV3-2); 7 positions match TRBD1. The length of the CDR3 is 15 residues. J gave up 4 bases and V 1 base, and 3 bases lay outside the gene matches. Germline V gene sequence: CDR1 LGHDT, CDR2 YNNKEL (reference sequence). The CDR3 reads CASSQGDSLNEKLFF. CDR3 DNA sequence: TGTGCCAGCAGCCAAGGGGACAGTCTTAATGAAAAACTGTTTTTT.

The V gene is TRBV29-1, the J gene TRBJ1-5, with 7 bases fitting TRBD1. The V gene's germline CDR1 is SQVTM and CDR2 ANQGSEA. V trimming: 5 bases; J trimming: 6 bases; junction bases outside the gene matches: 7. This CDR3 has 13 residues. For the CDR3, the DNA is TGCAGCGTTAGAACAGGGGTAGGTCAGCCCCAGCATTTT. Amino acids: CSVRTGVGQPQHF.

The sample holds one count of this clone. V usage is TRBV7-3 and J usage is TRBJ2-3; D gene ambiguous. Germline V gene sequence: CDR1 SGHTA, CDR2 FQGTGA. Trimming cost V 4 bases and J 5 bases, with 10 bases left between them. The CDR3 has 13 amino acids. The CDR3 DNA reads as TGTGCCAGCAGCTCCGTTAATTTAGATACGCAGTATTTT. It encodes CASSSVNLDTQYF.

This clone was seen only a few times. In DNA form, the CDR3 reads TGTGCCAGCAGCTCCACTAGCCTTGGACGGACCTACGAGCAGTACTTC. It encodes CASSSTSLGRTYEQYF. This sequence joins TRBV7-2 and TRBJ2-7; D might be TRBD2 (6 bases). This CDR3 is 16 amino acids long. V was cut by 4 bases and J by 2 bases, with 18 bases left in between. CDR1 and CDR2 (germline): SGHTA, FQGNSA. Combining the CDR3 with reference TRBV7-2 and TRBJ2-7 gives the whole variable domain GAGVSQSPSNKVTEKGKDVELRCDPISGHTALYWYRQSLGQGLEFLIYFQGNSAPDKSGLPSDRFSAERTGGSVSTLTIQRTQQEDSAVYLCASSSTSLGRTYEQYFGPGTRLTVT.

The chain employs TRBV10-3 and TRBJ2-6; 8 bases align to TRBD2. Germline trimming cut 2 bases from V and 4 bases from J; bases unmatched to any gene: 7. The CDR3 covers 17 residues. Germline assignment: CDR1 ENHRY and CDR2 SYGVKD. The CDR3 protein is CAISETSGPRGANVLTF. CDR3 DNA sequence: TGTGCCATCAGTGAGACTAGCGGCCCCAGAGGGGCCAACGTCCTGACTTTC.

For the CDR3, the DNA is TGTGCCAGCAGTTACGGGCAGGGGGTGACCGGGGAGCTGTTTTTT. Its translation: CASSYGQGVTGELFF. This sequence joins TRBV6-5 and TRBJ2-2; TRBD1 aligns across 7 bases. The CDR3 is 15 amino acids. After removal of 2 bases from V and 5 bases from J, the junction contained 5 bases not matched to a gene. Germline V CDR1 and CDR2: MNHEY, SVGAGI.

V gene TRBV19 combines with J gene TRBJ2-7; 13 bases fit TRBD2. Germline-derived CDR1 and CDR2 are LNHDA and SQIVND (reference sequence). Germline trimming cut 9 bases from V and 5 bases from J; bases unmatched to any gene: 10. This CDR3 contains 15 residues. The CDR3: CASRTQGLAGNEQYF. CDR3 DNA: TGTGCCAGCAGAACCCAGGGACTAGCGGGAAACGAGCAGTACTTC.

Written as DNA, the CDR3 is TGTGCCAGCAGCCAAGCGGACAGGGGGAATGGCTACACCTTC. Protein sequence: CASSQADRGNGYTF. The chain joins TRBV3-1 (or the pseudogene TRBV3-2) to TRBJ1-2; TRBD1 matches 10 bases. With 1 base clipped from V and 6 bases from J, the junction kept 2 bases outside the gene matches. Germline-derived CDR1 and CDR2 are LGHDT and YNNKEL (reference sequence). This CDR3 spans 14 amino acids.

The chain links TRBV7-3 to TRBJ2-3, with 7 bases that match TRBD2. The CDR3 is 16 amino acids. After removal of 2 bases from V and 4 bases from J, the junction contained 9 bases not matched to a gene. In germline, CDR1 is SGHTA, CDR2 FQGTGA. In DNA, the CDR3 is TGTGCCAGCAGCTTATCCGGCGCGGGGGACTCAGATACGCAGTATTTT. Its protein product is CASSLSGAGDSDTQYF.

The chain is built from TRBV7-8 and TRBJ2-5; perhaps TRBD1 as D (6 bases). This CDR3 contains 13 residues. Per the germline V gene, CDR1 is SGHVS and CDR2 is FQNEAQ. The V and J ends lost 5 bases and 9 bases respectively, with 16 bases between them. CDR3 in DNA: TGTGCCAGCAGCCCCACAGGGATTTCGTCCCAGTACTTC. Translated: CASSPTGISSQYF.

This chain joins TRBV9 and TRBJ1-3; 11 nucleotides align to TRBD1. CDR3 size: 19 residues. Germline V lookup: CDR1 SGDLS, CDR2 YYNGEE. The V segment lost 0 bases and the J segment 2 bases; nucleotides outside the gene matches: 10. Written as DNA, the CDR3 is TGTGCCAGCAGCGTAGGCGGGACAGGGGGTTATGAGGCTGGAAACACCATATATTTT. Encoded protein: CASSVGGTGGYEAGNTIYF. Full variable domain (missing parts from reference TRBV9 and TRBJ1-3): DSGVTQTPKHLITATGQRVTLRCSPRSGDLSVYWYQQSLDQGLQFLIQYYNGEERAKGNILERFSAQQFPDLHSELNLSSLELGDSALYFCASSVGGTGGYEAGNTIYFGEGSWLTVV.